This passage covers 13 T cell receptor beta chains from one sample sequenced in a study of CD8+ T cells in alopecia areata. Extracted RNA was reverse transcribed, and the resulting cDNA served as sequencing template. This table comes from immunoSEQ multiplex PCR, and its TCRdb copy is limited to in-frame clones, with some not included. The table lists approximately 180,000 clones, about 67% of them singletons. The sample was CD8+ T cells sorted from blood, taken at week 0. Every receptor here comes from a human donor with alopecia areata.

V gene TRBV7-6 combines with J gene TRBJ1-4, with D possibly matching TRBD1 (5 bases). V shed 5 bases and J shed 12 bases, with 16 bases lying between them. Germline V lookup: CDR1 SGHVS, CDR2 FNYEAQ. The CDR3 contains 13 residues. CDR3 residues: CASSAPKGRELFF. The CDR3 region has the DNA TGTGCCAGCAGCGCGCCAAAGGGACGAGAACTGTTTTTT. Full variable domain (outside the CDR3, taken from reference TRBV7-6 and TRBJ1-4): GAGVSQSPRYKVTKRGQDVALRCDPISGHVSLYWYRQALGQGPEFLTYFNYEAQQDKSGLPNDRFSAERPEGSISTLTIQRTEQRDSAMYRCASSAPKGRELFFGSGTQLSVL.

The rearrangement uses TRBV7-9 and TRBJ2-7; D call uncertain. Germline V gives CDR1 SEHNR, CDR2 FQNEAQ (reference sequence). This CDR3 has 14 residues. V was shortened by 3 bases and J by 1 base, with 10 bases between the two germline ends. CDR3 nucleotides: TGTGCCAGCAGCTTTCTGGACGTTTCCTACGAGCAGTACTTC. Protein sequence: CASSFLDVSYEQYF.

The V gene is TRBV6-5, the J gene TRBJ1-6; no reliable D call. V dropped 6 bases and J dropped 8 bases, with 17 bases sitting between them. The germline V gene has CDR1 MNHEY and CDR2 SVGAGI. There are 15 residues in the CDR3. The CDR3 loop reads CASRDQEGGHSPLHF. The CDR3 DNA sequence: TGTGCCAGCAGGGACCAGGAGGGTGGTCATTCACCCCTCCACTTT.

The V call is TRBV25-1, the J call TRBJ2-3; D assignment may be TRBD1 or TRBD2 (5 bases each). The CDR3 is 15 amino acids. The ends were cut back, 5 bases at V and 2 bases at J, with 14 bases in the middle. The germline V gene encodes CDR1 MGHDK and CDR2 SYGVNS. The CDR3 here is CASSIPGPSTDTQYF. As DNA, the CDR3 is TGTGCCAGCAGTATTCCGGGACCCTCCACAGATACGCAGTATTTT.

About this clone: Sequence at one end of the junction differs from germline and may be a read error. V usage is TRBV19 and J usage is TRBJ1-5, with 8 bases matching TRBD1. Germline V lookup: CDR1 LNHDA, CDR2 SQIVND (reference sequence). The CDR3 runs to 14 residues. In nucleotides, the CDR3 is TGTGCCAGTAGTATATCAGGGGGCAAGCAGCCCCAGCATTTT. Residues: CASSISGGKQPQHF.

V gene TRBV5-6 combines with J gene TRBJ2-1, with 16 bases aligning to TRBD2. J lost 6 bases, V lost 4 bases, and 4 bases had no gene match. The CDR3 contains 16 residues. The germline CDR1 and CDR2 sequences are SGHDT and YYEEEE. The CDR3 nucleotides are TGTGCCAGCAGCCCGGGGACTAGCGGGGGGGCCAATGAGCAGTTCTTC. It translates to CASSPGTSGGANEQFF.

V and J are TRBV29-1 and TRBJ2-2; TRBD2 might be the D (7 bases). CDR3 size: 13 residues. Trimming removed 4 bases at V and 4 bases at J, with 10 bases between. CDR1 and CDR2 (germline): SQVTM, ANQGSEA. CDR3 sequence reads: CSVVAGATGELFF. For the CDR3, the DNA is TGCAGCGTTGTTGCGGGGGCCACCGGGGAGCTGTTTTTT.

The chain employs TRBV6-5 and TRBJ1-6; unclear D gene. Per germline, CDR1 MNHEY and CDR2 SVGAGI. The CDR3 is 13 residues long. V lost 0 bases, J lost 8 bases, and 5 bases lay in between. CDR3 residues: CASSYSQHSPLHF. The CDR3 coding sequence is TGTGCCAGCAGTTACTCTCAGCATTCACCCCTCCACTTT.

This clone was seen a single time. The chain combines TRBV30 with TRBJ1-6, with D unclear. The ends were cut back, 0 bases at V and 7 bases at J, with 10 bases in the middle. The length of the CDR3 is 14 residues. Germline assignment: CDR1 GTSNPN and CDR2 SVGIG (reference sequence). CDR3: CAWSVMGGNSPLHF. For the CDR3, the DNA is TGTGCCTGGAGTGTGATGGGTGGGAATTCACCCCTCCACTTT.

The chain joins TRBV30 to TRBJ2-1; D is uncertain. The V end was cut by 2 bases, the J end by 9 bases, with 5 bases between. Germline V gene data show CDR1 as GTSNPN and CDR2 as SVGIG (reference sequence). CDR3 length: 10 amino acids. CDR3 DNA sequence: TGTGCCTGGAGTAGGACTGAGCAGTTCTTC. As protein: CAWSRTEQFF.

This chain connects TRBV6-5 to TRBJ1-2, with a possible D match to TRBD1 (5 bases). The V end was cut by 6 bases, the J end by 8 bases, with 10 bases between. The CDR3 consists of 11 residues. Germline CDR1 MNHEY, CDR2 SVGAGI. CDR3 DNA: TGTGCCAGCAGAGAGGAGGGGGGCTACACCTTC. Its protein product is CASREEGGYTF.

This chain connects TRBV2 to TRBJ1-6; 8 bases map to TRBD1. The V segment lost 3 bases and the J segment 8 bases; nucleotides outside the gene matches: 9. The germline gives CDR1 SNHLY, CDR2 FYNNEI. The CDR3 contains 16 residues. CDR3 bases: TGTGCCAGCAGTGACCCGCGGGACAGGACAGATTCACCCCTCCACTTT. This translates into CASSDPRDRTDSPLHF.

V and J are TRBV27 and TRBJ1-5; tentatively, D is TRBD1 (6 bases). The germline CDR1 and CDR2 sequences are MNHEY and SMNVEV (reference sequence). The CDR3 consists of 16 residues. Trimming cost V 2 bases and J 4 bases, with 15 bases left between them. CDR3 sequence reads: CASSLRFGGQNQPQHF. CDR3 bases: TGTGCCAGCAGTTTAAGGTTCGGGGGGCAGAATCAGCCCCAGCATTTT.